These T cell receptor beta chains were read from a single sample in a study of blood T cell repertoires in COVID-19. Generated by immunoSEQ multiplex PCR, the TCRdb table keeps only in-frame clones and is missing some. The table shows approximately 220,000 clones, with around 92% occurring only once. The specimen sequenced was PBMCs or T cells enriched from blood (not recorded which). All receptors derive from a woman in her 30s with acute COVID-19. CDR3s include the opening cysteine and the closing phenylalanine or tryptophan. The order of the fields is D gene, J gene, V gene, clone size, CDR3 protein, CDR3 DNA. D genes are given only for firm matches. Only part of the rows carry a size: once, few, many, or a class if the clone is expanded.

D: TRBD2; J: TRBJ2-7; V: TRBV4-1; size: .; CDR3: CASSQGPAGTYEQYF; DNA: TGCGCCAGCAGCCAAGGTCCAGCGGGGACCTACGAGCAGTACTTC
D: TRBD1; J: TRBJ1-5; V: TRBV5-1; size: few; CDR3: CASSTGQGDQPQHF; DNA: TGCGCCAGCAGCACGGGACAGGGGGATCAGCCCCAGCATTTT
D: TRBD2; J: TRBJ2-1; V: TRBV7-9; size: .; CDR3: CASSLARGTSRNNEQFF; DNA: TGTGCCAGCAGCTTAGCCCGAGGGACTAGTCGTAACAATGAGCAGTTCTTC
D: .; J: TRBJ1-1; V: TRBV7-9; size: .; CDR3: CASSLPRGGLNTEAFF; DNA: TGTGCCAGCAGCTTACCCCGGGGGGGACTGAACACTGAAGCTTTCTTT
D: TRBD1; J: TRBJ2-5; V: TRBV7-7; size: .; CDR3: CASSLGQQETQYF; DNA: TGTGCCAGCAGCCTGGGACAGCAAGAGACCCAGTACTTC
D: .; J: TRBJ1-2; V: TRBV2; size: .; CDR3: CASSETRGYGYTF; DNA: TGTGCCAGCAGTGAGACCCGGGGCTATGGCTACACCTTC
D: .; J: TRBJ1-1; V: TRBV20-1; size: .; CDR3: CSGGYRTEAFF; DNA: TGCAGTGGCGGTTATCGGACTGAAGCTTTCTTT
D: .; J: TRBJ2-5; V: TRBV24-1; size: .; CDR3: CATSGSAPWTQYF; DNA: TGTGCCACCAGCGGCAGCGCTCCTTGGACCCAGTACTTC
D: .; J: TRBJ2-7; V: TRBV19; size: .; CDR3: CASSIGKGRLHEQYF; DNA: TGTGCCAGTAGTATAGGGAAGGGGAGGCTCCACGAGCAGTACTTC
D: .; J: TRBJ1-3; V: TRBV9; size: once; CDR3: CASSVAEGSGNTIYF; DNA: TGTGCCAGCAGCGTAGCGGAGGGCTCTGGAAACACCATATATTTT
D: TRBD1; J: TRBJ1-1; V: TRBV10-3; size: .; CDR3: CAISPQGAGTEAFF; DNA: TGTGCCATCAGCCCCCAGGGGGCCGGCACTGAAGCTTTCTTT
D: TRBD2; J: TRBJ2-7; V: TRBV6-2/TRBV6-3; size: .; CDR3: CASSYLSSGGPNYEQYF; DNA: TGTGCCAGCAGTTACTTATCAAGCGGGGGGCCCAACTACGAGCAGTACTTC
D: TRBD2; J: TRBJ2-3; V: TRBV9; size: .; CDR3: CASSVAGLAGNTDTQYF; DNA: TGTGCCAGCAGCGTAGCCGGACTAGCGGGGAACACAGATACGCAGTATTTT
D: .; J: TRBJ2-3; V: TRBV9; size: .; CDR3: CASSANTDTQYF; DNA: TGTGCCAGCAGCGCCAACACAGATACGCAGTATTTT
D: .; J: TRBJ1-4; V: TRBV29-1; size: .; CDR3: CSAGHGGSGEKLFF; DNA: TGCAGCGCTGGGCACGGGGGGTCAGGTGAAAAACTGTTTTTT
D: .; J: TRBJ2-7; V: TRBV28; size: once; CDR3: CASSPLRGPTYEQYF; DNA: TGTGCCAGCAGCCCCCTGCGGGGCCCAACCTACGAGCAGTACTTC
D: .; J: TRBJ1-2; V: TRBV5-1; size: .; CDR3: CASSLEAHYKDGYTF; DNA: TGCGCCAGCAGCTTGGAGGCTCACTATAAGGATGGCTACACCTTC
D: .; J: TRBJ1-1; V: TRBV19; size: .; CDR3: CASSEGGGNTEAFF; DNA: TGTGCCAGTAGTGAGGGAGGAGGGAACACTGAAGCTTTCTTT
D: .; J: TRBJ1-4; V: TRBV2; size: .; CDR3: CASRPSSPVQEKLFF; DNA: TGTGCCAGCAGGCCGTCTTCCCCGGTCCAAGAAAAACTGTTTTTT
D: .; J: TRBJ1-2; V: TRBV7-9; size: once; CDR3: CASSPGWASDYGYTF; DNA: TGTGCCAGCAGCCCCGGATGGGCCTCAGACTATGGCTACACCTTC
D: .; J: TRBJ1-4; V: TRBV5-4; size: .; CDR3: CASSSRTATNEKLFF; DNA: TGTGCCAGCAGCTCTCGGACAGCAACTAATGAAAAACTGTTTTTT
D: .; J: TRBJ2-3; V: TRBV24-1; size: .; CDR3: CATSDGARGTDTQYF; DNA: TGTGCCACCAGTGATGGGGCCCGGGGCACAGATACGCAGTATTTT
D: .; J: TRBJ1-1; V: TRBV9; size: few; CDR3: CASSVAGQVTEAFF; DNA: TGTGCCAGCAGCGTAGCTGGGCAGGTCACTGAAGCTTTCTTT
D: TRBD2; J: TRBJ2-2; V: TRBV5-4; size: once; CDR3: CASSLEGLSNTGELFF; DNA: TGTGCCAGCAGCTTGGAGGGACTATCCAACACCGGGGAGCTGTTTTTT
D: TRBD1; J: TRBJ2-1; V: TRBV5-1; size: .; CDR3: CASSQSGQGGIIGNEQFF; DNA: TGCGCCAGCAGCCAAAGCGGACAGGGGGGAATTATAGGCAATGAGCAGTTCTTC
D: .; J: TRBJ2-1; V: TRBV2; size: .; CDR3: CASKDSPANEQFF; DNA: TGTGCCAGCAAGGACTCCCCTGCTAATGAGCAGTTCTTC
D: .; J: TRBJ1-2; V: TRBV6-2/TRBV6-3; size: .; CDR3: CASSYSIIGYTF; DNA: TGTGCCAGCAGTTACTCCATCATCGGCTACACCTTC